This T cell receptor beta chain was identified during a study of T cell responses to AZD1222 COVID-19 vaccine. Points from the study as a whole: Increased Spike-specific TCR breadth and depth were observed after two AZD1222 doses. Recipients of AZD1222 seropositive at baseline numbered only 6 or 7.

Sequencing used immunoSEQ multiplex PCR; TCRdb keeps in-frame clones, though not all of them. The sample contains more than 150,000 clones, 92% of which appear only once. Germline V gives CDR1 SEHNR, CDR2 FQNEAQ (reference sequence). This CDR3 region has 14 residues. Deletions cut 3 bases from V and 3 bases from J, with 12 bases between. Worth noting for this clone: Antigen: not known.

The chain is built from TRBV7-9 and TRBJ2-7; D uncertain. The input for sequencing was peripheral blood, taken on day 0 of AZD1222 vaccination. The clonotype originates from an adult in good health. The DNA of the CDR3 is TGTGCCAGCAGCTTGAGTGGCGCCCACTACGAGCAGTACTTC. This translates into CASSLSGAHYEQYF.